These T cell receptor beta chains were read from a single sample in a study of T cells in Graves' hyperthyroidism and ophthalmopathy. TCRdb re-analysed the multiplex PCR reads in MiXCR, keeping a single row per CDR3 protein. The repertoire holds under 350,000 distinct CDR3 sequences, with 21% as singletons. The sample was blood. These receptors all come from a woman aged 45-60 years with Graves' hyperthyroidism. CDR3s include the opening cysteine and the closing phenylalanine or tryptophan. The D gene is left open where the match is weak. Size is omitted from some rows. Given values are once, few, many or a class for expanded clones.

NA	TRBV6-1	TRBJ2-3	15	TRBD2	TGTGCCAGCAGTGAACGGTCGGTAGCGGGAGATACGCAGTATTTT	CASSERSVAGDTQYF
many	TRBV12-3/TRBV12-4	TRBJ2-7	12	NA	TGTGCCAGCAGTTTATACAACTACGAGCAGTACTTC	CASSLYNYEQYF
few	TRBV20-1	TRBJ2-6	15	NA	TGCAGTGCTAGAGATGCAACTACCGGGGCCAACGTCCTGACTTTC	CSARDATTGANVLTF
NA	TRBV4-1	TRBJ2-1	17	NA	TGCGCCAGCAGCGCTATTGGGAGGGACAGAGCCTACAATGAGCAGTTCTTC	CASSAIGRDRAYNEQFF
NA	TRBV3-1	TRBJ2-7	16	TRBD2	TGTGCCAGCAGCCTCGAAGCGGGAGGCCCCTCCTACGAGCAGTACTTC	CASSLEAGGPSYEQYF
many	TRBV12-3/TRBV12-4	TRBJ2-1	15	TRBD2	TGTGCCAGCAGTTTTACTAGCGGGCCGGAGAATGAGCAGTTCTTC	CASSFTSGPENEQFF
few	TRBV15	TRBJ1-2	14	TRBD1	TGTGCCACCAGCAGATCCGACAGGGGAGTGAACTACACCTTC	CATSRSDRGVNYTF
many	TRBV19	TRBJ2-3	14	NA	TGTGCCAGTAGTATAAGGGTGGGCACAGATACGCAGTATTTT	CASSIRVGTDTQYF
many	TRBV6-1	TRBJ2-5	15	TRBD1	TGTGCCAGCAGTGAGCTGGGGACAGGCCAAGAGACCCAGTACTTC	CASSELGTGQETQYF
many	TRBV10-2	TRBJ2-2	14	NA	TGCGCCAGCAGTGTAAACTGGAACACCGGGGAGCTGTTTTTT	CASSVNWNTGELFF
many	TRBV24-1	TRBJ2-1	14	NA	TGTGCCACCAGTGGACAGATCTCCTACAATGAGCAGTTCTTC	CATSGQISYNEQFF
NA	TRBV20-1	TRBJ2-2	15	NA	TGCAGTGCAGATCTAGCGAAGTCGAACACCGGGGAGCTGTTTTTT	CSADLAKSNTGELFF
once	TRBV12-3/TRBV12-4	TRBJ2-6	20	NA	TGTGCCAGCAGTTCCCCCTCCCCGGAGAACAGGGTTCCTGGGGCCAACGTCCTGACTTTC	CASSSPSPENRVPGANVLTF
many	TRBV2	TRBJ1-4	15	TRBD1	TGTGCCAGCAGCCGGGACAGGGGGGCTAATGAAAAACTGTTTTTT	CASSRDRGANEKLFF
NA	TRBV28	TRBJ2-1	18	NA	TGTGCCAGCAGTCGACCCTCAACTTCAGCGAGCTCCTACAATGAGCAGTTCTTC	CASSRPSTSASSYNEQFF
few	TRBV10-3	TRBJ2-3	12	TRBD1	TGTGCCACCTGGACAGGGGAGGATACGCAGTATTTT	CATWTGEDTQYF
NA	TRBV28	TRBJ1-3	18	NA	TGTGCCAGCAGTTTTCTTAAGTTTCAGGGTTTTTCTGGAAACACCATATATTTT	CASSFLKFQGFSGNTIYF
many	TRBV5-1	TRBJ2-1	12	NA	TGCGCCAGCAGCTTCGATGAAGGTGAGCAGTTCTTC	CASSFDEGEQFF
few	TRBV27	TRBJ1-2	16	TRBD1	TGTGCCAGCAGTTTAGCGGGGACAGGGGGCGCGGATGGCTACACCTTC	CASSLAGTGGADGYTF
many	TRBV29-1	TRBJ2-7	14	TRBD1	TGCAGCGTTGACTCCGGGACAGGGACTTACGAGCAGTACTTC	CSVDSGTGTYEQYF
many	TRBV3-1	TRBJ1-2	15	TRBD1	TGTGCCAGCAGCCAAGATTGGGACAGGACAGATGGCTACACCTTC	CASSQDWDRTDGYTF
few	TRBV29-1	TRBJ1-1	16	TRBD1	TGCAGCGTTGAAGCAGCGTTGCGACAGGGAAACACTGAAGCTTTCTTT	CSVEAALRQGNTEAFF
many	TRBV6-1	TRBJ1-2	12	NA	TGTGCCAGCAGGAGAATACAGGGTGGCTACACCTTC	CASRRIQGGYTF
NA	TRBV15	TRBJ2-3	16	TRBD2	TGTGCCACCAACCGACTAGCGGGGGCCTACACAGATACGCAGTATTTT	CATNRLAGAYTDTQYF
many	TRBV5-1	TRBJ1-1	13	NA	TGCGCCAGCAGCCCGCCCCGAAACACTGAAGCTTTCTTT	CASSPPRNTEAFF
many	TRBV10-3	TRBJ2-2	13	NA	TGTGCGACTCAGGGGCAAGGGACCGGGGAGCTGTTTTTT	CATQGQGTGELFF
many	TRBV28	TRBJ2-1	19	TRBD2	TGTGCCAGCAGTTCCCCGGTTCTAGCGGGGGTCTCAACCTACAATGAGCGGTTCTTC	CASSSPVLAGVSTYNERFF
many	TRBV5-1	TRBJ1-1	13	TRBD1	TGCGCCAGCAGCGCGCAAGGGACAGGTGAAGCTTTCTTT	CASSAQGTGEAFF
many	TRBV20-1	TRBJ2-7	13	TRBD2	TGCAGTGCTAGGCAGGGGACTAGCGTCGAGCAGTACTTC	CSARQGTSVEQYF
many	TRBV7-3	TRBJ2-6	16	TRBD1	TGTGCCAGCAGCTCGGGACAGCTCGGAGGGGCCAACGTCCTGACTTTC	CASSSGQLGGANVLTF
many	TRBV12-3/TRBV12-4	TRBJ2-7	14	TRBD2	TGTGCCAGCAGTCTGGGGGGGGGAAACTACGAGCAGTACTTC	CASSLGGGNYEQYF
many	TRBV18	TRBJ1-2	15	TRBD1	TGTGCCAGCTCACCAGGGACAGGGGGACCCTATGGCTACACCTTC	CASSPGTGGPYGYTF
NA	TRBV10-3	TRBJ2-1	13	TRBD2	TGTGCCATCAAAGGAGTAGCGGGGGAAGGGGAGTTCTTC	CAIKGVAGEGEFF
few	TRBV3-1	TRBJ2-7	14	NA	TGTGCCAGCAGCCAAGAACCCACTGCGTACGAGCAGTACTTC	CASSQEPTAYEQYF
many	TRBV11-1	TRBJ1-2	13	TRBD1	TGTGCCAGCAGCGGACAGGGGGATCGTGGCTACACCTTC	CASSGQGDRGYTF